The rows below give T cell receptor beta chains drawn from one sample of a study of Ad26.COV2.S vaccination and SARS-CoV-2 variants. The table came from immunoSEQ multiplex PCR; TCRdb's copy has only in-frame clones and leaves some out. The table has about 260,000 clones, about 83% seen once; the top ten hold 2.5% to 3.5%. The input for sequencing was peripheral blood, taken in a trial of Ad26.COV2.S vaccine versus placebo. The receptors were sampled from a person between 18 and 60 years old who received the Ad26.COV2.S COVID-19 vaccine or a placebo. CDR3s include the opening cysteine and the closing phenylalanine or tryptophan. The D gene is left open where the match is weak. Rows may omit the clone size; those that give it use once, few, many or a size class.

TRBV5-4	once	.	TRBJ2-5	TGTGCCAGCAGCTTGACCCACCAAGAGACCCAGTACTTC	CASSLTHQETQYF
TRBV29-1	few	TRBD1	TRBJ2-2	TGCAGCGTTGGTCCCGGGACAGGGTCCGACACCGGGGAGCTGTTTTTT	CSVGPGTGSDTGELFF
TRBV24-1	.	TRBD2	TRBJ2-3	TGTGCCACGGGGCAGCGGGAGGGCTTCGATACGCAGTATTTT	CATGQREGFDTQYF
TRBV27	.	TRBD2	TRBJ2-3	TGTGCCAGCAGTTCCATGACTAGCGGGGGGCCCACAGATACGCAGTATTTT	CASSSMTSGGPTDTQYF
TRBV9	.	TRBD2	TRBJ2-1	TGTGCCAGCAGCGTAGCAACGGGGGGGTACAATGAGCAGTTCTTC	CASSVATGGYNEQFF
TRBV5-4	.	TRBD2	TRBJ2-3	TGTGCCAGCAGCTCTCGAGCGGGGCCCCCCACAGATACGCAGTATTTT	CASSSRAGPPTDTQYF
TRBV30	.	.	TRBJ1-5	TGTGCCTGGAGTGTAGGGGCAGGGAATCAGCCCCAGCATTTT	CAWSVGAGNQPQHF
TRBV7-2	.	TRBD2	TRBJ2-1	TGTGCCAGCAGCTTAGGAACTAGCGGGGGGACTGAGCAGTTCTTC	CASSLGTSGGTEQFF
TRBV5-4	.	TRBD2	TRBJ2-2	TGTGCCAGCAGCTTGGTTCTAGCGGAAACCGGGGAGCTGTTTTTT	CASSLVLAETGELFF
TRBV12-3/TRBV12-4	.	.	TRBJ2-2	TGTGCCAGCAGTTTAAAGGGGCTCGGGGAGCTGTTTTTT	CASSLKGLGELFF
TRBV9	.	TRBD2	TRBJ2-2	TGTGCCAGCAGCCTTAGCGGGGCAGGGGCCACGACGAAATACACCGGGGAGCTGTTTTTT	CASSLSGAGATTKYTGELFF
TRBV6-5	.	TRBD1	TRBJ1-1	TGTGCCAGCAGAGATACAGGGGGAGCTCCAGCTTTCTTT	CASRDTGGAPAFF
TRBV6-5	.	.	TRBJ1-6	TGTGCCAGCAGTTACTCGGTGACAGGTTATACTCTCCACTTT	CASSYSVTGYTLHF
TRBV6-2/TRBV6-3	.	TRBD2	TRBJ2-5	TGTGCCAGCAGTTACCCTCACAGTGTAGGGAGGGGAGAGACCCAGTACTTC	CASSYPHSVGRGETQYF
TRBV27	.	.	TRBJ1-2	TGTGCCAGCAGTTTAGAGGGCGGCAGGGGCCCCCTTAACTATGGCTACACCTTC	CASSLEGGRGPLNYGYTF
TRBV11-3	.	.	TRBJ2-1	TGTGCCAGCAGCTTATTCTTAGTTCCCAACAATGAGCAGTTCTTC	CASSLFLVPNNEQFF
TRBV9	.	.	TRBJ1-2	TGTGCCAGCAGCGTGTGGGGGGCGGGTAACTATGGCTACACCTTC	CASSVWGAGNYGYTF
TRBV3-1/TRBV3-2	.	.	TRBJ2-5	TGTGCCAGCAGCCAAGGGCCCCTGCGGATCGCCGAGACCCAGTACTTC	CASSQGPLRIAETQYF
TRBV7-9	.	TRBD2	TRBJ2-1	TGTGCCAGCAGCACGAGACTAGCGGGATTCGACAATGAGCAGTTCTTC	CASSTRLAGFDNEQFF
TRBV20-1	.	.	TRBJ1-1	TGCAGTGCTAGCCCGAGGACTGAAGCTTTCTTT	CSASPRTEAFF
TRBV7-9	.	TRBD1	TRBJ1-5	TGTGCCAGCAGCCCCCAGGGGGGTTTGAGCAATCAGCCCCAGCATTTT	CASSPQGGLSNQPQHF
TRBV4-1	.	.	TRBJ1-2	TGCGCCAGCAGCCAAGTAACAGGGAACTATGGCTACACCTTC	CASSQVTGNYGYTF
TRBV19	.	.	TRBJ1-2	TGTGCCAGTAGTATAGGCGTCGGACAGCTCTATGGCTACACCTTC	CASSIGVGQLYGYTF
TRBV5-1	.	.	TRBJ2-4	TGCGCCAGCGCCTCGGGAGCCAAAAACATTCAGTACTTC	CASASGAKNIQYF
TRBV5-4	.	.	TRBJ2-5	TGTGCCAGCAGCGTCCCCCGCGGCAGCCAAGAGACCCAGTACTTC	CASSVPRGSQETQYF
TRBV4-3	.	.	TRBJ1-2	TGCGCCAGCAGCCAAGATCGAGGGGTAGTTGGCTACACCTTC	CASSQDRGVVGYTF
TRBV30	.	.	TRBJ2-5	TGTGCCTGGAGTCGGCTCTCAGGGATACAAGAGACCCAGTACTTC	CAWSRLSGIQETQYF
TRBV28	.	.	TRBJ2-2	TGTGCCAGCAATCGGGGCGGGGGCAAGGGGGAGCTGTTTTTT	CASNRGGGKGELFF
TRBV6-5	.	.	TRBJ2-6	TGTGCCAGCACCCCCGACAACCCTGGGGCCAACGTCCTGACTTTC	CASTPDNPGANVLTF
TRBV27	.	TRBD2	TRBJ2-1	TGTGCCAGCAGTTCGCCCCCCTTGGCGGGAGGGCGATACAATGAGCAGTTCTTC	CASSSPPLAGGRYNEQFF
TRBV18	.	.	TRBJ1-1	TGTGCCAGCTCACCGTCTAGTGGCACTGAAGCTTTCTTT	CASSPSSGTEAFF
TRBV4-3	.	.	TRBJ1-2	TGCGCCAGCAGCCAAGAGTGGCCCGGGCCCGATGGCTACACCTTC	CASSQEWPGPDGYTF
TRBV19	.	TRBD2	TRBJ2-3	TGTGCCAGTAGACCCCTAGCGGGAGAGACAGATACGCAGTATTTT	CASRPLAGETDTQYF
TRBV4-3	.	TRBD1	TRBJ1-2	TGCGCCAGCCAGGGGGGAGAACTAGTAGGTGGCTACACCTTC	CASQGGELVGGYTF
TRBV13	.	.	TRBJ2-1	TGTGCCAGCAGCTTAAAGCTTGCTGAGCAGTTCTTC	CASSLKLAEQFF
TRBV6-6	.	.	TRBJ2-7	TGTGCCAGCAGTTACACCAGGGACCACGAGCAGTACTTC	CASSYTRDHEQYF
TRBV5-4	once	TRBD1	TRBJ2-1	TGTGCCAGCAGGCCCGGGACAGGGGGTTCCTACAATGAGCAGTTCTTC	CASRPGTGGSYNEQFF
TRBV10-3	.	.	TRBJ2-7	TGTGCCATCAGTGAAATCCGGGGGGCGAGCTCCTACGAGCAGTACTTC	CAISEIRGASSYEQYF
TRBV7-8	.	TRBD2	TRBJ2-5	TGTGCCAGCAGCCTGACATCTAGCGGGAGTCCTGTAGAGACCCAGTACTTC	CASSLTSSGSPVETQYF
TRBV9	.	.	TRBJ1-2	TGTGCCAGCAGCGTAGAGCCTCTTTCTAACTATGGCTACACCTTC	CASSVEPLSNYGYTF
TRBV2	.	.	TRBJ1-2	TGTGCCAGCACTCGGGGGTGGAACGGCTACACCTTC	CASTRGWNGYTF
TRBV3-1/TRBV3-2	.	.	TRBJ1-4	TGTGCCAGCAGCCAACCCACCCGGGACACGGAGGAAAAACTGTTTTTT	CASSQPTRDTEEKLFF
TRBV5-5	.	TRBD1	TRBJ2-2	TGTGCCAGCAGCTGGGGGACAGCGAACACCGGGGAGCTGTTTTTT	CASSWGTANTGELFF
TRBV4-1	.	.	TRBJ1-5	TGCGCCAGCAGCCAAGATCGGGCAAGCAATCAGCCCCAGCATTTT	CASSQDRASNQPQHF
TRBV19	.	.	TRBJ1-3	TGTGCCAGTAGTATGAGGGCCGGATACTCTGGAAACACCATATATTTT	CASSMRAGYSGNTIYF
TRBV4-3	.	.	TRBJ2-6	TGCGCCAGCAGCCAAGATTACAGGTCTGGGGCCAACGTCCTGACTTTC	CASSQDYRSGANVLTF
TRBV15	.	TRBD2	TRBJ2-1	TGTGCCACCTCCGGCGGGGGGGCTTATGAGCAGTTCTTC	CATSGGGAYEQFF
TRBV7-6	.	.	TRBJ2-3	TGTGCCAGCAGCTTATACCCGGGAGAGGCAGATACGCAGTATTTT	CASSLYPGEADTQYF
TRBV4-2	.	.	TRBJ1-1	TGTGCCAGCAGCCGAGAGACCGGTGCTGAAGCTTTCTTT	CASSRETGAEAFF
TRBV11-2	.	.	TRBJ2-5	TGTGCCAGCAGACAAATACAGGGCACCAGGCAGGAGACCCAGTACTTC	CASRQIQGTRQETQYF
TRBV5-8	.	.	TRBJ1-4	TGTGCCAGCAGCTTGGAATTAACGCGCCCGGGAAAACTGTTTTTT	CASSLELTRPGKLFF
TRBV11-3	.	.	TRBJ1-1	TGTGCCAGCAGCTTAGGGCGAAACACTGAAGCTTTCTTT	CASSLGRNTEAFF
TRBV5-4	.	.	TRBJ1-1	TGTGCCAGCAGCTCACACGGGGGCGCTGAAGCTTTCTTT	CASSSHGGAEAFF